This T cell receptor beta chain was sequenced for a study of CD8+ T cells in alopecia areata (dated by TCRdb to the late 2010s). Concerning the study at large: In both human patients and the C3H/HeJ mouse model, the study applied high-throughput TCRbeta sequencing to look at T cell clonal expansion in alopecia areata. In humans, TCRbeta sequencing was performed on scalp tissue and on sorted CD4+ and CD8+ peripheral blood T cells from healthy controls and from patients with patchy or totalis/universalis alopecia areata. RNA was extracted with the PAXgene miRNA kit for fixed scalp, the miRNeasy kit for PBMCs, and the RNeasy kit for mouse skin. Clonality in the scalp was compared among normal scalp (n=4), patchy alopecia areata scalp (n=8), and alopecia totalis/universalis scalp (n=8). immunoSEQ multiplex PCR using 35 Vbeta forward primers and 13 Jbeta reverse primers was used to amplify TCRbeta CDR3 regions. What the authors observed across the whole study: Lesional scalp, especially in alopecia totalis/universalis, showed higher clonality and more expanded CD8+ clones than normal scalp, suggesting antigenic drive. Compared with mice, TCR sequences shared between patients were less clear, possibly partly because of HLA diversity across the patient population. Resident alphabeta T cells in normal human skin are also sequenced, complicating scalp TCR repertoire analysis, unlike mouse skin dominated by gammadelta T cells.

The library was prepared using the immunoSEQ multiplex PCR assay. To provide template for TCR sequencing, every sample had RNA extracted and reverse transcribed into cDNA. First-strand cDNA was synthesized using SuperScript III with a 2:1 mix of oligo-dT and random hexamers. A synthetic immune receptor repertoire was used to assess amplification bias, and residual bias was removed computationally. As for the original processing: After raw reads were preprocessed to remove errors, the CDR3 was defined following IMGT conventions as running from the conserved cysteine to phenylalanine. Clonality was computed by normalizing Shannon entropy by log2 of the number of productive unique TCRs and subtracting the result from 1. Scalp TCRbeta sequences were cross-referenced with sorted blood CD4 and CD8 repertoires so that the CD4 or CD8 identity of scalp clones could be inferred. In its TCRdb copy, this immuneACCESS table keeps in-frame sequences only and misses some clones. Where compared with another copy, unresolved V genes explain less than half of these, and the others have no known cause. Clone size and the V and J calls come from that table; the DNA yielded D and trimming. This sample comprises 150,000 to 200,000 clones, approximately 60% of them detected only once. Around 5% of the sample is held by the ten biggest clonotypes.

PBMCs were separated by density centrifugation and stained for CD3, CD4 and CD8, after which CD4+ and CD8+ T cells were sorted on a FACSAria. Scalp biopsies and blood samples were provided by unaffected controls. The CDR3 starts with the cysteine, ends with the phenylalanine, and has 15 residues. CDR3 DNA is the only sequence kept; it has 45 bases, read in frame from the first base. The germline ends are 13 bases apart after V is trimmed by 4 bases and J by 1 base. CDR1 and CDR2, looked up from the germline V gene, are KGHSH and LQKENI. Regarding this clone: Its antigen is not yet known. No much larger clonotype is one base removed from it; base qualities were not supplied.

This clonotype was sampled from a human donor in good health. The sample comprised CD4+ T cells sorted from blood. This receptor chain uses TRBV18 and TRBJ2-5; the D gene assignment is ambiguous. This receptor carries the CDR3 CASSLGRSSQETQYF. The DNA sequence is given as TGTGCCAGCTCACTCGGTCGGAGTTCCCAAGAGACCCAGTACTTC. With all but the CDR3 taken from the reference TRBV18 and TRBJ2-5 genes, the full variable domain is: NAGVMQNPRHLVRRRGQEARLRCSPMKGHSHVYWYRQLPEEGLKFMVYLQKENIIDESGMPKERFSAEFPKEGPSILRIQQVVRGDSAAYFCASSLGRSSQETQYFGPGTRLLVL.